This T cell receptor (beta chain) was sequenced during a study of CXCR3-negative and CXCR3-positive naive CD8 T cells. Carrying UMI labels, the TRB cDNA libraries were prepared through 5' RACE. TCRdb re-called the 5' RACE reads; one entry per CDR3 protein, DNA not given. The sample is made up of approximately 140,000 distinct CDR3 sequences, and the top ten hold about 0.28% of it. Study-level points and caveats: For CXCR3-positive naive cells, TRB CDR3s were more hydrophobic than those of CXCR3-negative naive cells.

Note on this clonotype: Its antigen remains unknown.

The sequencing input was naive CXCR3+ CD8+ T cells from blood. Indicated subset: CD45RO-CCR7+CD27+CD95- naive CD8+ T cells expressing CXCR3 (TNR3+). This clonotype was obtained from a human donor in good health. Some clones in this sample may be carry-over from other donors' samples.

CDR3: CSVVMGRGEDVQETQYF. The chain recombines TRBV29-1 with TRBJ2-5; TCRdb picks TRBD1, but there is no DNA to check that call. CDR3 length: 17 amino acids. Per germline, CDR1 SQVTM and CDR2 ANQGSEA.